Described below is a single T cell receptor beta chain sequence and its context. The clone's antigen remains unknown. No qualities accompany the bases; no much larger clone lies one base away. Its CDR3 holds 11 amino acids, cysteine through phenylalanine. The DNA shown is the 33-base CDR3, in frame from base 1. Trimming removed 7 bases from V and 7 bases from J; the gene matches leave 4 bases unexplained. The CDR1 and CDR2 encoded by the germline V gene are SQVTM and ANQGSEA. This sample is part of a study of CD8+ T cells in alopecia areata listed by TCRdb under 2018. About the full investigation: The treated patients took part in an open-label pilot trial in which moderate-to-severe alopecia areata was treated with oral tofacitinib at 5 to 10 mg twice daily. Patients received tofacitinib for 6 to 18 months and were then followed off drug for 6 months to check for delayed response and recurrence. To study T cell clonal expansion in alopecia areata, the researchers applied high-throughput TCRbeta sequencing to both the C3H/HeJ mouse model and human patients. In humans, TCRbeta sequencing was performed on scalp tissue and on sorted CD4+ and CD8+ peripheral blood T cells from healthy controls and from patients with patchy or totalis/universalis alopecia areata. Biopsies were taken from tofacitinib-treated patients at baseline and again at 4 and 24 weeks into treatment, and several of those patients also had a later scalp biopsy. Clonality in the scalp was compared among normal scalp (n=4), patchy alopecia areata scalp (n=8), and alopecia totalis/universalis scalp (n=8). RNA came from the PAXgene miRNA kit for fixed scalp, the miRNeasy kit for PBMCs, and the RNeasy kit for mouse skin. Amplification of TCRbeta CDR3 regions was done by immunoSEQ multiplex PCR using 35 Vbeta forward primers and 13 Jbeta reverse primers. Summary of the overall study and its limitations: Compared with mice, TCR sequences shared between patients were less clear, possibly partly because of HLA diversity across the patient population. Compared with normal scalp, lesional scalp had higher clonality and more expanded CD8+ clones, particularly in alopecia totalis/universalis, a pattern that suggests antigenic drive. Scalp TCR repertoire analysis is complicated because resident alphabeta T cells in normal human skin are also sequenced, whereas mouse skin is dominated by gammadelta T cells.

The library was made by the immunoSEQ multiplex PCR assay. RNA was extracted from all samples and reverse transcribed into cDNA as template for TCR sequencing. First-strand cDNA was synthesized using SuperScript III with a 2:1 mix of oligo-dT and random hexamers. A synthetic immune receptor repertoire was used to assess amplification bias, and residual bias was removed computationally. The published analysis was carried out like this. After raw reads were preprocessed to remove errors, the CDR3 was defined following IMGT conventions as running from the conserved cysteine to phenylalanine. Clonality was computed by normalizing Shannon entropy by log2 of the number of productive unique TCRs and subtracting the result from 1. Scalp TCRbeta sequences were cross-referenced with sorted blood CD4 and CD8 repertoires so that the CD4 or CD8 identity of scalp clones could be inferred. In TCRdb, the immuneACCESS table is reduced to in-frame sequences with V and J assigned. These tables do not hold every clone; where another copy was compared, an unresolved V gene accounts for under half, and the others remain unexplained. D and trimming were read from the DNA, whereas the V and J calls and clone size are those reported in that table. The sample yields approximately 59,000 clones; about 44% were counted once. Clones ranked in the top ten supply about 17% of the sample.

This specimen's time point label, interpreted: baseline before oral tofacitinib. Lesional scalp punch biopsies and peripheral blood were obtained from alopecia areata patients. PBMCs were isolated by density centrifugation and stained for CD3, CD4 and CD8, after which CD4+ and CD8+ T cells were sorted on a FACSAria. The rearranged chain carries TRBV29-1 and TRBJ2-1, with 7 junctional bases fitting TRBD1. The sample in question was CD8+ T cells sorted from blood, obtained at week 0. This TCR was recovered from a human donor with alopecia areata. The bases read TGCAGCGCATTCAGGGGGAATGAGCAGTTCTTC. Its amino acids are CSAFRGNEQFF.